This record covers a single TCR beta chain. Sequencing was at deep level. Every subset's genomic DNA went evenly onto several immunoSEQ plates. PBMC DNA, left unsorted, was sequenced on ten immunoSEQ deep assay plates. Sequencing was performed with immunoSEQ multiplex PCR; in TCRdb, only in-frame clones are kept and a portion is missing. The table records 450,000 to 500,000 clones, 81% of them present only once. This entry belongs to a study of shared clonotypes between healthy human individuals. Trimming stripped 5 bases from V and 3 bases from J, with 13 bases between. The germline V gene has CDR1 SSHAT and CDR2 FNYEAQ (reference sequence). CDR3 length equals 15 residues.

The source of this sequence is a woman aged 40 to 55 in good health. Some clones in this sample may be carry-over from other donors' samples. J is TRBJ1-4 and V is TRBV7-7; D perhaps matches TRBD1 (6 bases). The sequenced sample was PBMCs. CDR3 nucleotides: TGTGCCAGCAGCCTTCTAGGGGGATCTAATGAAAAACTGTTTTTT. Its protein product is CASSLLGGSNEKLFF.